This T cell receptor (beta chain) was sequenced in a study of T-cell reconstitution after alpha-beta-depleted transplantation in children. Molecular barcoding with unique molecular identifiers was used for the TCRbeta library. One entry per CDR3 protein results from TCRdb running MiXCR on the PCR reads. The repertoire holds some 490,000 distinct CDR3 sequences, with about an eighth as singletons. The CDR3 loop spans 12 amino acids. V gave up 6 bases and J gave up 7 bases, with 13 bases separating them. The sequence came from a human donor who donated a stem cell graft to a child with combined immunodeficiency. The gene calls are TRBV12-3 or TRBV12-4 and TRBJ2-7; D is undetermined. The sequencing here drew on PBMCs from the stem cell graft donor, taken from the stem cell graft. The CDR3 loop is CASSWALGEQYF. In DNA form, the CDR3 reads TGTGCCAGCAGCTGGGCCCTGGGGGAGCAGTACTTC.